These 7 T cell receptor beta chains originate from one sample sequenced in a study of blood T cell repertoires in COVID-19. Only in-frame clones appear in the TCRdb table, and some are missing; sequencing was by immunoSEQ multiplex PCR. The top ten hold 2.5% to 3.5% of the sample, which has roughly 200,000 clones, approximately 87% seen once. The sequenced sample consisted of PBMCs or T cells enriched from blood (not recorded which). Receptors originate from a woman between 50 and 59 years old in a cohort exposed to, infected with or recovered from COVID-19 (not recorded which).

This chain uses TRBV5-4 with TRBJ1-1; a possible D gene is TRBD1 (6 bases). Deletions cut 4 bases from V and 6 bases from J, with 13 bases between. Germline-derived CDR1 and CDR2 are SGHNT and YYREEE (reference sequence). The CDR3 runs to 13 residues. The CDR3 spells CASSPGQIAEAFF. Here the CDR3 DNA reads TGTGCCAGCAGCCCAGGACAGATCGCTGAAGCTTTCTTT.

V usage is TRBV6-2 or TRBV6-3 and J usage is TRBJ1-2, with a tentative D call TRBD1 (6 bases). The CDR3 loop spans 15 amino acids. V lost 2 bases and J lost 2, with 12 bases in between. Germline CDR1 and CDR2: MNHEY and SVGEGT. The CDR3, as DNA: TGTGCCAGCAGTTACACTACAGGGTTCAACTATGGCTACACCTTC. Amino acid sequence: CASSYTTGFNYGYTF.

The V call is TRBV10-3, the J call TRBJ2-1; D gene unclear. CDR3 length equals 17 residues. Per germline, CDR1 ENHRY and CDR2 SYGVKD. Trimming stripped 0 bases from V and 4 bases from J, with 16 bases between. CDR3 DNA: TGTGCCATCAGTGAGTCGAGACGGGTCGAGATATACAATGAGCAGTTCTTC. Amino acid sequence: CAISESRRVEIYNEQFF.

This rearrangement joins TRBV10-3 to TRBJ1-1; 9 positions agree with TRBD1. The length of the CDR3 is 15 residues. Germline CDR1 reads ENHRY; CDR2 reads SYGVKD. Losses at the gene ends were 0 bases for V and 4 bases for J; bases not matched to a gene: 3. As DNA, the CDR3 is TGTGCCATCAGTGAGTCCGACAGGGGGGCCACTGAAGCTTTCTTT. This sequence encodes CAISESDRGATEAFF.

The table lists this clone with a count of one. The genes are TRBV5-8 and TRBJ2-1; possible D gene TRBD2, 6 bases. This CDR3 contains 15 residues. Germline-derived CDR1 and CDR2 are SGHTS and YDEGEE. V was cut by 2 bases and J by 0 bases, with 9 bases left in between. This CDR3 reads CASSFGGDSYNEQFF. In DNA, the CDR3 is TGTGCCAGCAGCTTTGGAGGGGACTCCTACAATGAGCAGTTCTTC.

The genes are TRBV29-1 and TRBJ1-2; D is perhaps TRBD1 (5 bases). Trimming stripped 4 bases from V and 5 bases from J, with 17 bases between. This CDR3 spans 14 amino acids. The V gene's germline CDR1 is SQVTM and CDR2 ANQGSEA. Written as DNA, the CDR3 is TGCAGCGTTGGGGGCTCGGGGGGAAGTTATGGCTACACCTTC. Its translation is CSVGGSGGSYGYTF.

The table lists this clone with a count of one. J is TRBJ2-2 and V is TRBV11-3, with TRBD1 as a possible D gene (6 bases). V lost 5 bases, J lost 2 bases, and 12 bases lay in between. The CDR3 covers 15 residues. The germline CDR1 and CDR2 sequences are SGHNT and YENEEA. CDR3 nucleotide sequence: TGTGCCAGCAGCCCCAGGGGAAGCAACACCGGGGAGCTGTTTTTT. It specifies CASSPRGSNTGELFF.